This T cell receptor (beta chain) stems from a study of early T cells in non-severe SARS-CoV-2 infection listed by TCRdb under 2021. Study-wide context: Bulk RNA from unsorted whole blood was used for TCR sequencing, so alpha and beta chains could not be paired. The research as a whole found: Matching against VDJdb was skewed toward anti-spike CD8 responses, likely underestimated virus-specific expansions, and missed private and CD4 specificities.

This clonotype was detected many times. Its antigen has not been determined. Base qualities are not at hand, and no much larger clone is one base apart. Library construction relied on 5' RACE. Sequenced using a NextSeq 500. To correct for sequencing error and PCR bias, the TCR library protocol tagged individual cDNA molecules with unique molecular identifiers. Both TCR alpha and beta chains were sequenced, and tight co-correlation was observed between alpha and beta sequence abundances in each sample. Turning to the authors' computational methods: V gene, J gene and CDR3 annotation of TCR sequences was performed with Decombinator V4. TCRs were defined as expanded if a significant change between any two time points was detected under a Poisson model with p below 0.0001. TCR abundances were normalised to the total number of TCRs sequenced per sample and were expressed as counts per million. MAIT TCRs were defined by TRAV1-2 paired with TRAJ12, TRAJ20 or TRAJ33, and iNKT TCRs by TRAV10 paired with TRAJ18. A search of VDJdb, accessed on 1 November 2021, was run for TCRs annotated to CMV, EBV and SARS-CoV-2, with TCRs annotated for multiple antigens excluded. The public sequencing data were trimmed at Q25 with fastp and processed into clonotypes with MiXCR by TCRdb, which kept only in-frame beta chains. For every CDR3 protein sequence, its rows merge into one entry that carries the most common genes and DNA. The V and J calls shown here were made by TCRdb, not taken from the authors' results. Here the sample has some 30,000 distinct CDR3 sequences; over 3.5% occur a single time. Around 6% of the sample rests with the top ten.

CDR1 and CDR2 were assigned from the germline V gene (reference sequence) as SGHKS and YYEKEE. Its CDR3 holds 20 amino acids, cysteine through phenylalanine. Only CDR3 DNA is held: 60 bases, read in frame from base 1. V loses 4 bases at its end and J loses 2 bases; junction bases beyond the gene matches: 13. This was a case-control study nested in a cohort of healthcare workers in London, UK, who had nasopharyngeal swab PCR tests and blood samples taken every week. Healthcare workers were enrolled in the week of the UK lockdown, from 23 to 31 March 2020, and were followed every week for up to about 15 weeks.

The source is an adult who was a healthcare worker with PCR-confirmed SARS-CoV-2 infection or an uninfected control (not recorded which). Sample: whole blood. The V and J genes are TRBV5-5 and TRBJ2-3, and TRBD2 matches 16 of the central bases. The nucleotide sequence reads as follows: TGTGCCAGCAGCAAATCGGGACTAGCGGGGGGGTGGACCCCCACAGATACGCAGTATTTT. Its protein product is CASSKSGLAGGWTPTDTQYF.